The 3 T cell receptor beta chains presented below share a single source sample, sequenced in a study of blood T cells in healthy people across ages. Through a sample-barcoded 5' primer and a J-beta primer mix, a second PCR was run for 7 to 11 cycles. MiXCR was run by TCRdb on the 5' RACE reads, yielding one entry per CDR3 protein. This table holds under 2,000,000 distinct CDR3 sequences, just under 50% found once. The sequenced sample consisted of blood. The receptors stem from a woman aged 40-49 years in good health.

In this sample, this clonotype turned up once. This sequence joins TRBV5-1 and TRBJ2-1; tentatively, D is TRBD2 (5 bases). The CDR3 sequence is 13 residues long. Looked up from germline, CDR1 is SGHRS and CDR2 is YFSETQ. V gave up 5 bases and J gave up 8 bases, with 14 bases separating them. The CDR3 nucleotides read TGCGCCAGCAGGTTCCTAACGGGGTATGAGCAGTTCTTC. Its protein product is CASRFLTGYEQFF.

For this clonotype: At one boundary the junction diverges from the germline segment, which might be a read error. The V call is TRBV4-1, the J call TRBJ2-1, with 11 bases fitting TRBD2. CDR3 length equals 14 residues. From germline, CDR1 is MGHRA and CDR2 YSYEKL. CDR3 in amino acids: CASSQGLAGNEQVF. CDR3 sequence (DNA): TGCGCCAGCAGCCAAGGACTAGCGGGAAATGAGCAGGTCTTC.

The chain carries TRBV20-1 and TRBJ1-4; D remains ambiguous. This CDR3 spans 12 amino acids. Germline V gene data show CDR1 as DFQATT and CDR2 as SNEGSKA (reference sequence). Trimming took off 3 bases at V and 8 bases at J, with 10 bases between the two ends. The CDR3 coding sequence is TGCAGTGCTAGTCGTCCCGGAGAAAAACTGTTTTTT. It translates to CSASRPGEKLFF.